Below, 8 T cell receptor beta chains from the same sample are listed, as sequenced in a study of OX40 agonist ivuxolimab in advanced cancers. Sequencing was performed with immunoSEQ multiplex PCR; in TCRdb, only in-frame clones are kept and a portion is missing. The table lists under 85,000 clones, about 90% of them singletons. Material: CD4+ or CD8+ T cells sorted from blood, obtained in a trial of the OX40 agonist ivuxolimab. These receptors were obtained from an adult with an advanced solid tumor such as melanoma, head and neck, liver or kidney cancer.

The chain uses TRBV7-3 and TRBJ1-1; D gene unclear. CDR3 size: 14 residues. V gave up 1 base and J gave up 4 bases, with 10 bases separating them. Germline CDR1 is SGHTA and CDR2 is FQGTGA. CDR3 residues: CASSLRGLGTEAFF. The CDR3 DNA follows: TGTGCCAGCAGCTTAAGGGGTTTGGGCACTGAAGCTTTCTTT.

This clone showed up just a few times. This sequence joins TRBV2 and TRBJ1-5; 7 nucleotides align to TRBD1. V was pared by 4 bases and J by 3 bases, with 6 bases of the junction left unmatched. Germline V gene lookup returns CDR1 SNHLY and CDR2 FYNNEI. The CDR3 runs to 15 residues. This CDR3 is CASSGPGQINQPQHF. The CDR3 nucleotides are TGTGCCAGCAGTGGCCCGGGACAGATCAATCAGCCCCAGCATTTT.

In its sample, this clone was seen once. J is TRBJ1-1 and V is TRBV30; a weak D match, TRBD1 (6 bases). With 2 bases removed from V and 2 bases from J, the gap between germline ends came to 9 bases. The CDR3 length is 13 residues. Germline V gene sequence: CDR1 GTSNPN, CDR2 SVGIG (reference sequence). In DNA, the CDR3 is TGTGCCTGGAGTTCACAGGGAAACACTGAAGCTTTCTTT. It translates to CAWSSQGNTEAFF.

The chain recombines TRBV2 with TRBJ2-2; D is perhaps TRBD1 (5 bases). Trimming shortened V by 4 bases and J by 1 base, and 10 bases separated the two germline ends. CDR1 is SNHLY, CDR2 FYNNEI, per germline. The CDR3 consists of 15 residues. In nucleotides, the CDR3 is TGTGCCAGCAGTGGTGGGGCAGAGAACACCGGGGAGCTGTTTTTT. Translation: CASSGGAENTGELFF. Full variable domain (missing parts from reference TRBV2 and TRBJ2-2): EPEVTQTPSHQVTQMGQEVILRCVPISNHLYFYWYRQILGQKVEFLVSFYNNEISEKSEIFDDQFSVERPDGSNFTLKIRSTKLEDSAMYFCASSGGAENTGELFFGEGSRLTVL.

Turning to this clone: The same CDR3 is also encoded by other DNA sequences in this sample. The chain joins TRBV14 to TRBJ2-5, with a tentative D call TRBD1 (6 bases). The germline CDR1 and CDR2 sequences are SGHDN and FVKESK. V shed 6 bases and J shed 1 base, with 12 bases lying between them. The CDR3 is 14 residues long. The CDR3 region is CASSRNRAQETQYF. In DNA, the CDR3 is TGTGCCAGCAGTCGCAACAGGGCCCAAGAGACCCAGTACTTC.

This clone occurred once. The rearrangement links TRBV4-1 to TRBJ2-3; tentatively, D is TRBD1 or TRBD2 (5 bases each). This CDR3 has 19 amino acids. Looked up from germline, CDR1 is MGHRA and CDR2 is YSYEKL. Trimming took 5 bases from V and 2 from J, leaving 26 bases between them. CDR3 sequence: CASSRFPGTRGAPTDTQYF. The CDR3 DNA reads as TGCGCCAGCAGCAGGTTTCCCGGGACCCGGGGAGCTCCCACAGATACGCAGTATTTT.

As regards this clone: The junction departs from the called germline gene at one end, perhaps through a read error. The genes are TRBV20-1 and TRBJ2-5; possible D gene TRBD2, 7 bases. The CDR3 loop spans 10 amino acids. Germline V gives CDR1 DFQATT, CDR2 SNEGSKA (reference sequence). In DNA form, the CDR3 reads TGCAGTGCTGACGGGGGGCTCCCCCACTTC. It specifies CSADGGLPHF.

The rearrangement joins TRBV28 to TRBJ1-2, with 7 bases that match TRBD1. This CDR3 spans 14 amino acids. Germline V lookup: CDR1 MDHEN, CDR2 SYDVKM. Trimming cost V 6 bases and J 4 bases; bases outside gene matches: 8. The chain's CDR3 is CASSPPQGVYGYTF. The CDR3 DNA follows: TGTGCCAGCAGCCCCCCGCAGGGGGTCTATGGCTACACCTTC.